These 18 T cell receptor beta chains were all obtained from the same sample, sequenced in a study of T cells in Graves' hyperthyroidism and ophthalmopathy. There were TCR beta CDR3 regions amplified from RNA transcripts. Using the HTBI primer set, a first-round RT-PCR was run on the TCR CDR3. TCRdb re-derived calls from the multiplex PCR reads in MiXCR, one entry per CDR3 protein. Here the sample spans hundreds of thousands of distinct CDR3 sequences, about 14% being singletons. Material for sequencing was blood. All receptors derive from a woman in her 30s with Graves' hyperthyroidism.

The J gene is TRBJ2-3, the V gene TRBV28, with 8 bases matching TRBD1. The CDR3 extends over 18 amino acids. Germline CDR1 reads MDHEN; CDR2 reads SYDVKM. V was pared by 3 bases and J by 5 bases, with 16 bases of the junction left unmatched. The CDR3: CASSLHIRGQALRDTQYF. For the CDR3, the DNA is TGTGCCAGCAGTTTGCACATCAGGGGACAGGCGCTACGAGATACGCAGTATTTT.

This clonotype showed up many times. The CDR3, as DNA: TGTGCCAGCAGTTTATGGGACAACAAAGAGACCCAGTACTTC. It is translated as CASSLWDNKETQYF. The chain has TRBV28 and TRBJ2-5, with a weak D call TRBD1 (5 bases). Germline V gene sequence: CDR1 MDHEN, CDR2 SYDVKM. This CDR3 is 14 amino acids long. With 0 bases removed from V and 3 bases from J, the gap between germline ends came to 8 bases.

In this sample, this clonotype turned up many times. The rearrangement joins TRBV7-9 to TRBJ1-4; 8 positions match TRBD1. Trimming cost V 5 bases and J 7 bases; bases outside gene matches: 6. This CDR3 comprises 14 residues. Germline V CDR1 and CDR2: SEHNR, FQNEAQ (reference sequence). DNA for the CDR3: TGTGCCAGCAGCCGACAGGGGCCGGGTGAAAAACTGTTTTTT. It specifies CASSRQGPGEKLFF. The full variable domain, its missing parts supplied by reference TRBV7-9 and TRBJ1-4, is DTGVSQNPRHKITKRGQNVTFRCDPISEHNRLYWYRQTLGQGPEFLTYFQNEAQLEKSRLLSDRFSAERPKGSFSTLEIQRTEQGDSAMYLCASSRQGPGEKLFFGSGTQLSVL.

The V and J genes are TRBV18 and TRBJ2-7, with 7 positions matching TRBD1. V was clipped by 5 bases and J by 2 bases; unmatched bases: 6. Per germline, CDR1 KGHSH and CDR2 LQKENI. This CDR3 region has 14 residues. CDR3 nucleotide sequence: TGTGCCAGCTCAACAAACAGGGGAGCCTACGAGCAGTACTTC. It encodes CASSTNRGAYEQYF.

This clonotype was counted ten times or more. The V call is TRBV28, the J call TRBJ2-7; TRBD2 agrees at 7 bases. This CDR3 spans 16 amino acids. The ends lost 2 bases at V and 0 bases at J; junction bases unmatched: 7. From germline, CDR1 is MDHEN and CDR2 SYDVKM. The CDR3 protein is CASSLDTSASSYEQYF. For the CDR3, the DNA is TGTGCCAGCAGTTTAGATACTAGCGCCAGCTCCTACGAGCAGTACTTC.

The rearrangement joins TRBV7-9 to TRBJ2-7; D call uncertain. Trimming pared 5 bases from V and 0 bases from J, leaving 8 bases between. This CDR3 comprises 13 residues. The V gene's germline CDR1 is SEHNR and CDR2 FQNEAQ (reference sequence). The CDR3: CASSRRFSYEQYF. As DNA, the CDR3 is TGTGCCAGCAGCAGAAGGTTCTCCTACGAGCAGTACTTC.

J is TRBJ2-1 and V is TRBV6-1, with TRBD2 as a possible D gene (5 bases). Germline V gene data show CDR1 as MNHNS and CDR2 as SASEGT. Trimming took 2 bases from V and 8 from J, leaving 10 bases between them. The length of the CDR3 is 13 residues. The CDR3 spells CASSERRFYEQFF. The CDR3 coding sequence is TGTGCCAGCAGTGAAAGGAGGTTTTATGAGCAGTTCTTC.

This clonotype was counted at least ten times. CDR3 sequence (DNA): TGTGCCAGCAAATTTTCCATAGCGGGAAGGTACGAGCAGTACTTC. It is translated as CASKFSIAGRYEQYF. V is TRBV27 and J is TRBJ2-7; 8 bases are shared with TRBD2. This CDR3 is 15 amino acids long. Germline loops: CDR1 MNHEY, CDR2 SMNVEV (reference sequence). Losses at the gene ends were 7 bases for V and 4 bases for J; bases not matched to a gene: 12.

This clonotype was seen repeatedly, ten times or more. The rearrangement uses TRBV7-8 and TRBJ1-5; TRBD1 might be the D (6 bases). There are 15 residues in the CDR3. In germline, CDR1 is SGHVS, CDR2 FQNEAQ. V shed 4 bases and J shed 7 bases, with 17 bases lying between them. The CDR3 DNA reads TGTGCCAGCAGCTCAATGAGGGGGGGACGGCAGCCCCAGCATTTT. This translates into CASSSMRGGRQPQHF.

Note on this clonotype: This sequence may be a read error, since a much larger clone differs from it by one base. The rearrangement joins TRBV15 to TRBJ2-7; D is perhaps TRBD2 (6 bases). The V gene lost 4 bases and the J gene lost 4 bases, with 17 bases spanning the gap. The CDR3 is 15 residues long. Germline V gives CDR1 LNHNV, CDR2 YYDKDF (reference sequence). CDR3 sequence reads: CATSTGGGSPYEQYF. CDR3 coding DNA: TGTGCCACCAGCACCGGTGGGGGGAGCCCTTACGAGCAGTACTTC.

This clonotype occurred many times. This rearrangement joins TRBV9 to TRBJ2-7; D remains ambiguous. Germline loops: CDR1 SGDLS, CDR2 YYNGEE. Trimming stripped 6 bases from V and 0 bases from J, with 13 bases between. CDR3 length: 14 amino acids. In nucleotides, the CDR3 is TGTGCCAGCACCAAGGACGGAAACTCCTACGAGCAGTACTTC. It codes for CASTKDGNSYEQYF.

This clonotype was counted only a few times. J is TRBJ2-3 and V is TRBV9; TRBD1 agrees at 7 bases. The CDR3 is made up of 15 amino acids. Germline values: CDR1 SGDLS, CDR2 YYNGEE. V lost 0 bases to trimming and J lost 6 bases; unmatched junction nucleotides: 7. CDR3 region: CASSVAPGQSDTQYF. For the CDR3, the DNA is TGTGCCAGCAGCGTAGCTCCGGGACAGTCCGATACGCAGTATTTT. The complete variable domain, with remaining parts taken from reference TRBV9 and TRBJ2-3, reads DSGVTQTPKHLITATGQRVTLRCSPRSGDLSVYWYQQSLDQGLQFLIQYYNGEERAKGNILERFSAQQFPDLHSELNLSSLELGDSALYFCASSVAPGQSDTQYFGPGTRLTVL.

This clonotype occurred a few times. The gene calls are TRBV6-5 and TRBJ2-1; D is possibly TRBD1 (6 bases). Germline CDR1 reads MNHEY; CDR2 reads SVGAGI. The CDR3 loop spans 16 amino acids. The ends were cut back, 2 bases at V and 5 bases at J, with 16 bases in the middle. This CDR3 reads CASSYGAPGVHNEQFF. The CDR3 bases are TGTGCCAGCAGTTACGGGGCCCCAGGGGTTCACAATGAGCAGTTCTTC.

This clonotype has more than one count but fewer than ten. This chain connects TRBV19 to TRBJ1-1; TRBD1 agrees at 7 bases. J lost 1 base, V lost 6 bases, and 5 bases had no gene match. Germline V gene lookup returns CDR1 LNHDA and CDR2 SQIVND (reference sequence). The CDR3 is 14 amino acids. The CDR3 nucleotides read TGTGCCAGTAGACAGACAGGGACGAACACTGAAGCTTTCTTT. Its protein product is CASRQTGTNTEAFF.

This clonotype was recorded many times. The V gene is TRBV20-1, the J gene TRBJ1-1; D is possibly TRBD1 (6 bases). The germline V and J ends were trimmed by 2 bases and 5 bases, with 18 bases remaining between them. The length of the CDR3 is 15 residues. From germline, CDR1 is DFQATT and CDR2 SNEGSKA (reference sequence). CDR3 sequence reads: CSARPITVGGTEAFF. CDR3 in DNA: TGCAGTGCTAGACCAATAACCGTAGGGGGGACTGAAGCTTTCTTT.

This clonotype was seen many times. J is TRBJ1-1 and V is TRBV29-1, with 11 nucleotides matching TRBD1. CDR1 SQVTM and CDR2 ANQGSEA come from the germline V gene. There are 13 residues in the CDR3. The junction had 4 bases not matched to a gene; V was cut back by 6 bases and J by 4 bases. The CDR3 sequence is CSVGDRGGTEAFF. CDR3 nucleotides: TGCAGCGTCGGGGACAGGGGGGGCACTGAAGCTTTCTTT.

This clonotype showed up many times. The rearrangement uses TRBV27 and TRBJ1-2; TRBD1 is a possible D gene (6 bases). The CDR3 is made up of 14 amino acids. V shed 6 bases and J shed 7 bases, with 18 bases lying between them. The germline V gene has CDR1 MNHEY and CDR2 SMNVEV (reference sequence). The CDR3 DNA sequence: TGTGCCAGCAGACCAGGTGGGGGGCGCTTTGGCTACACCTTC. It codes for CASRPGGGRFGYTF.

J is TRBJ1-6 and V is TRBV4-2; D unresolved. The V end was cut by 3 bases, the J end by 8 bases, with 8 bases between. The CDR3 covers 13 residues. The germline V gene encodes CDR1 LGHNA and CDR2 YNFKEQ. CDR3 amino acids: CASSQSVDSPLHF. CDR3 in DNA: TGTGCCAGCAGCCAGTCAGTCGATTCACCCCTCCACTTT.